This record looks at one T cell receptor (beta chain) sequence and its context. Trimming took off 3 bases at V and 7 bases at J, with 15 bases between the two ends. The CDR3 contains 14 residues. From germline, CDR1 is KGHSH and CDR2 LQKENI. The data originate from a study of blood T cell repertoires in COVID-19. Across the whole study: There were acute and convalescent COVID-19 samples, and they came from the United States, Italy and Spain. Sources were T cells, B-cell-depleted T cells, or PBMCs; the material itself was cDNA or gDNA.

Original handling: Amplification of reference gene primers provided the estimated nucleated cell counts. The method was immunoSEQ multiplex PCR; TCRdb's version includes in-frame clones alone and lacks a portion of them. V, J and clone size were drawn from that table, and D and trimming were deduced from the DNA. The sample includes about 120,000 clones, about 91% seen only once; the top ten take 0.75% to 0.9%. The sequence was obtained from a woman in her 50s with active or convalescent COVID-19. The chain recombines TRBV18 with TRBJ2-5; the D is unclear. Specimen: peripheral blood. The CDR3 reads CASSPRPLGGTQYF. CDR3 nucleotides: TGTGCCAGCTCACCCAGGCCCCTCGGTGGGACCCAGTACTTC.